This is a list of T cell receptor beta chains from one sample in a study of T cell responses to AZD1222 COVID-19 vaccine. The repertoire was sequenced with immunoSEQ multiplex PCR; TCRdb's copy has only in-frame clones and lacks some. The data contain fewer than 150,000 clones, roughly 86% of them singletons. The sequenced sample was peripheral blood, obtained 28 days after the second AZD1222 dose. The receptors shown here come from an adult who received the AZD1222 COVID-19 vaccine. Both conserved end residues are part of each CDR3. The order of the fields is V gene, J gene, clone size, D gene, CDR3 DNA, CDR3 protein. D genes are given only for firm matches. The size entry is marked missing in some rows and otherwise reads once, few, many or a size class.

TRBV10-3	TRBJ2-5	few	.	TGTGCCACCTCCTGGGGTGAGGAGACCCAGTACTTC	CATSWGEETQYF
TRBV24-1	TRBJ2-5	.	.	TGTGCCACCAGTGATTTAAAAGGGACCCAAGAGACCCAGTACTTC	CATSDLKGTQETQYF
TRBV10-3	TRBJ2-7	.	TRBD1	TGTGCCATCAGTCCGGGACAGGTCTCCTACGAGCAGTACTTC	CAISPGQVSYEQYF
TRBV6-1	TRBJ2-5	.	.	TGTGCCAGCAGTGAACAGGGTTTCCAAGAGACCCAGTACTTC	CASSEQGFQETQYF
TRBV15	TRBJ2-1	.	.	TGTGCCACCAGCAGAGACAGGGGGGCAATCTACTCCTACAATGAGCAGTTCTTC	CATSRDRGAIYSYNEQFF
TRBV6-2/TRBV6-3	TRBJ1-2	.	.	TGTGCCAGCAGTTATGTGGGTCTCTATGGCTACACCTTC	CASSYVGLYGYTF
TRBV27	TRBJ2-1	.	.	TGTGCCAGCTGGGGTGGGCTATCCAATGAGCAGTTCTTC	CASWGGLSNEQFF
TRBV19	TRBJ1-3	.	.	TGTGCCAGTAGTTTTACAGCCGACTCTGGAAACACCATATATTTT	CASSFTADSGNTIYF
TRBV7-3	TRBJ1-2	.	.	TGTGCCAGCAGCCACGGGGGTCGCTATGGCTACACCTTC	CASSHGGRYGYTF
TRBV7-9	TRBJ1-3	.	.	TGTGCCAGCAGCGCGGGAGCCGGAAACACCATATATTTT	CASSAGAGNTIYF
TRBV7-9	TRBJ1-5	.	.	TGTGCCAGCAGCCCTGACAATCAGCCCCAGCATTTT	CASSPDNQPQHF
TRBV18	TRBJ2-1	few	TRBD1	TGTGCCAGCTCAGGGACGGGACAGGCACTAGTAAATGAGCAGTTCTTC	CASSGTGQALVNEQFF
TRBV29-1	TRBJ2-1	.	.	TGCAGCGCATTCGGCGGTCAGAGCTCCTACAATGAGCAGTTCTTC	CSAFGGQSSYNEQFF
TRBV2	TRBJ1-5	.	TRBD1	TGTGCCAGCACCCTTACAGGGGTTTTCAATCAGCCCCAGCATTTT	CASTLTGVFNQPQHF
TRBV6-5	TRBJ1-5	.	.	TGTGCCACCACGGGAGGGGCCGGTCAGCCCCAGCATTTT	CATTGGAGQPQHF
TRBV6-1	TRBJ1-5	.	TRBD1	TGTGCCAGCAGCCCGGGACAGGATAATCAGCCCCAGCATTTT	CASSPGQDNQPQHF